This entry features one T cell receptor beta chain sequence. This entry belongs to a study of T cell changes during pregnancy in multiple sclerosis. The V end was cut by 3 bases, the J end by 2 bases, with 14 bases between. Germline V gene data show CDR1 as SGHVS and CDR2 as FQNEAQ. This CDR3 has 15 amino acids. Generated by immunoSEQ multiplex PCR, the TCRdb table keeps only in-frame clones and is missing some. The sample lists 60,000 to 90,000 clones, 80% to 95% occurring once. This TCR was sampled from a female donor in good health, enrolled as a control in a pregnancy study. The sequenced sample was peripheral blood, obtained in the first trimester of pregnancy. The chain has TRBV7-8 and TRBJ2-7; D is undetermined. CDR3 DNA: TGTGCCAGCAGCTTCTCTGGGCAGATTCCCTACGAGCAGTACTTC. It is translated as CASSFSGQIPYEQYF.